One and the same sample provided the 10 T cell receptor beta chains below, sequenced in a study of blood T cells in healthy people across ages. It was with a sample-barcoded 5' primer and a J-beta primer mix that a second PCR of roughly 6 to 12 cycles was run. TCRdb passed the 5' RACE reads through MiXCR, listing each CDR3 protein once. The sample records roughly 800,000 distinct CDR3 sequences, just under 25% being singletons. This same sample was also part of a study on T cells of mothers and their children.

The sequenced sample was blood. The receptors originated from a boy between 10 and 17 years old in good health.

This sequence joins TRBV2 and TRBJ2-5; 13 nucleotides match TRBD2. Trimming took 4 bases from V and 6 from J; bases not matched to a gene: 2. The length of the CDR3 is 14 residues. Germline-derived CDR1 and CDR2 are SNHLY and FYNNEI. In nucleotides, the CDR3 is TGTGCCAGCAGTGGGACTAGCGGGAGTAAGACCCAGTACTTC. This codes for CASSGTSGSKTQYF.

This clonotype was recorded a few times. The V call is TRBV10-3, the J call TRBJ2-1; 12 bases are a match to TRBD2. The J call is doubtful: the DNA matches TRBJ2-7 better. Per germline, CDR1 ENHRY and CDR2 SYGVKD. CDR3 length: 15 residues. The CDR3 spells CAISELTSGSYEQYF. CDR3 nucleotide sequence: TGTGCCATCAGTGAGTTGACTAGCGGGAGCTACGAGCAGTACTTC.

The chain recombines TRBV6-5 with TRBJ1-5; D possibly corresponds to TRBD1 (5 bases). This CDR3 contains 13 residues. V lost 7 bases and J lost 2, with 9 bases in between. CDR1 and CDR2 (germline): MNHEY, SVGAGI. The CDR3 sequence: CASTRGGNQPQHF. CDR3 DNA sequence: TGTGCCAGCACCCGAGGGGGCAATCAGCCCCAGCATTTT.

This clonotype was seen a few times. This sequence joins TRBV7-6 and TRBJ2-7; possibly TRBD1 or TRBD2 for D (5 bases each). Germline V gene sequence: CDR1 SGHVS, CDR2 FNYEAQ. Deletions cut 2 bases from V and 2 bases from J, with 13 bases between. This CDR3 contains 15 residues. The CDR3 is CASSLTARGAYEQYF. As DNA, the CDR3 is TGTGCCAGCAGCTTAACGGCAAGAGGGGCCTACGAGCAGTACTTC.

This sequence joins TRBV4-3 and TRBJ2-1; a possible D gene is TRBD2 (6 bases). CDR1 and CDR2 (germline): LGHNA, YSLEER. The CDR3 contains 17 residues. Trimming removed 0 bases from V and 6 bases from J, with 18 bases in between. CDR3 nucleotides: TGCGCCAGCAGCCAAGACGACCAGGGACTGGGATCCAATGAGCAGTTCTTC. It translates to CASSQDDQGLGSNEQFF.

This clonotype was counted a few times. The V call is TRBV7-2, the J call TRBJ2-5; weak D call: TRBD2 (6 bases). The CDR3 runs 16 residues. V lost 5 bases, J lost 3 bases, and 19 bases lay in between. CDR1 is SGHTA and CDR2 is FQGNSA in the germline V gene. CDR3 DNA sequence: TGTGCCAGCAGCCCCGGACAAGGTCGGACTAAAGAGACCCAGTACTTC. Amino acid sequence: CASSPGQGRTKETQYF.

The CDR3, as DNA: TGTGCCAGCAGCCCCGGGACCAAACGGGACACTGAAGCTTTCTTT. It specifies CASSPGTKRDTEAFF. The chain has TRBV12-3 or TRBV12-4 and TRBJ1-1; perhaps TRBD1 as D (5 bases). The CDR3 has 15 residues. V lost 6 bases to trimming and J lost 3 bases, with 17 bases between them.

The CDR3 bases are TGTGCCAGCAGTTCCCTTGGCGGACTAGCGGGGGGACTCGAGTACTTC. Protein: CASSSLGGLAGGLEYF. The chain is built from TRBV6-5 and TRBJ2-5; 14 bases fit TRBD2. The germline gives CDR1 MNHEY, CDR2 SVGAGI. The CDR3 is made up of 16 amino acids. Trimming took 4 bases from V and 12 from J; bases not matched to a gene: 13.

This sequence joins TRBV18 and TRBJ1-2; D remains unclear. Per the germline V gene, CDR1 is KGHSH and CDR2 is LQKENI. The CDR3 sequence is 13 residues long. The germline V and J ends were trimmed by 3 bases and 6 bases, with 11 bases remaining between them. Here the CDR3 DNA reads TGTGCCAGCTCACCGATTCCCGCGGATGGCTACACCTTC. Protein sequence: CASSPIPADGYTF. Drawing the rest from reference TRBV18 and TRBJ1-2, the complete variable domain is NAGVMQNPRHLVRRRGQEARLRCSPMKGHSHVYWYRQLPEEGLKFMVYLQKENIIDESGMPKERFSAEFPKEGPSILRIQQVVRGDSAAYFCASSPIPADGYTFGSGTRLTVV.

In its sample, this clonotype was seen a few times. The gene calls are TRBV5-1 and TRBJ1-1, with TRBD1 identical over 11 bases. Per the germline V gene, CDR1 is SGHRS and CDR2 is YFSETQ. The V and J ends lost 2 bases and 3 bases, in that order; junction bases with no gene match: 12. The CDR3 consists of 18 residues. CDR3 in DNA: TGCGCCAGCAGCTTCATTGGACAGGGGGCGCGGGGCGACACTGAAGCTTTCTTT. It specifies CASSFIGQGARGDTEAFF.